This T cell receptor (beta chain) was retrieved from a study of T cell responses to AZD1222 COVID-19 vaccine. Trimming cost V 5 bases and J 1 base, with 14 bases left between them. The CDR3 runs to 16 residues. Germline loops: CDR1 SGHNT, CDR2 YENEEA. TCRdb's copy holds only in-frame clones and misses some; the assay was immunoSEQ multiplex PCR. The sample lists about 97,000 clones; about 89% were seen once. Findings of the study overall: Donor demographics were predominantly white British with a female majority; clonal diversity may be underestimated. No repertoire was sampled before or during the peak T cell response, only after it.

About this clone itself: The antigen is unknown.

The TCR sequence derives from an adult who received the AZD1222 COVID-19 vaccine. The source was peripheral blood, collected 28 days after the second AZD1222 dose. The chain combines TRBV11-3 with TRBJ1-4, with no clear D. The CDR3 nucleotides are TGTGCCAGCAGCCTAACCTTAGGAGGAACTAATGAAAAACTGTTTTTT. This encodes CASSLTLGGTNEKLFF.